The sequence of this T cell receptor (beta chain) was determined in a study of blood T cell repertoires in COVID-19. Study context: From T cells, B-cell-depleted T cells, or PBMCs came the material, which was cDNA or gDNA.

Germline values: CDR1 SGHTA, CDR2 FQGNSA. CDR3 length: 15 residues. V lost 1 base, J lost 2 bases, and 12 bases lay in between. Original processing notes: The authors estimated nucleated cell counts from reference gene primer amplification. Libraries were prepared by immunoSEQ multiplex PCR; TCRdb keeps only in-frame clonotypes and omits some of them. V, J and clone size derive from that table, while D and trimming were established from the DNA sequence. There are over 50,000 clones in the sample; around 80% occur only once, and around a sixth lies in the top ten. The source is an elderly man with acute or convalescent COVID-19. Sample: peripheral blood. The chain uses TRBV7-2 and TRBJ2-7, with D maybe TRBD1 (6 bases). CDR3 nucleotide sequence: TGTGCCAGCAGCTTAGTAGGACAGCTAGCCTACGAGCAGTACTTC. Amino acids: CASSLVGQLAYEQYF.